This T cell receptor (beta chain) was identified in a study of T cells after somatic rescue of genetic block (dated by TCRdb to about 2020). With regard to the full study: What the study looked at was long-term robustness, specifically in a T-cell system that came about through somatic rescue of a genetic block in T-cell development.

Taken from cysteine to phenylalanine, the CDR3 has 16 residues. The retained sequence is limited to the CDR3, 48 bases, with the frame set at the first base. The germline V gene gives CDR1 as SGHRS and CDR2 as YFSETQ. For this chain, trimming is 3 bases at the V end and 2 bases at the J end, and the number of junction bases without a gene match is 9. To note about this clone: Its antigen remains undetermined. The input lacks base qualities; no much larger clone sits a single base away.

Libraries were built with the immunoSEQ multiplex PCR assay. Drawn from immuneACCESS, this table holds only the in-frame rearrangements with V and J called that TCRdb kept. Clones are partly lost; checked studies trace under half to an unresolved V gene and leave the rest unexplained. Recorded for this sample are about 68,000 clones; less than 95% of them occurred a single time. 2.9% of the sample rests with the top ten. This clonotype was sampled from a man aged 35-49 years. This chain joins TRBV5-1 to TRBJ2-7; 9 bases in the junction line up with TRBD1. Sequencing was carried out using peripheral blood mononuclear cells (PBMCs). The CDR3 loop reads CASSSLPGQGAYEQYF. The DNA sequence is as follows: TGCGCCAGCAGCTCCTTACCGGGACAGGGAGCCTACGAGCAGTACTTC.